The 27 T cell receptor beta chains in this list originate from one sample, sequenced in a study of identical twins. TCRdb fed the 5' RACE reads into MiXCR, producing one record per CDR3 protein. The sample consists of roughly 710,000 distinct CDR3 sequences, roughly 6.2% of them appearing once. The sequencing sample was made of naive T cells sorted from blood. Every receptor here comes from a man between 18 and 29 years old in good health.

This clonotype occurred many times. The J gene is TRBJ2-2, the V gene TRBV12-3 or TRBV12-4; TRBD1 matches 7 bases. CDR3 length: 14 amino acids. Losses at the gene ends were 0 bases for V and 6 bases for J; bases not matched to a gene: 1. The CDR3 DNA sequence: TGTGCCAGCAGTTTAGCCCAGGGGGCCGGGGAGCTGTTTTTT. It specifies CASSLAQGAGELFF.

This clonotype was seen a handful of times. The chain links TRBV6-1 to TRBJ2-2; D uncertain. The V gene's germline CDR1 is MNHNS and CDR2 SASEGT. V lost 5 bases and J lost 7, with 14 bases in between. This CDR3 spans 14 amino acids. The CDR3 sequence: CASSPTGGLGELFF. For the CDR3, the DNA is TGTGCCAGCAGTCCAACGGGCGGCCTCGGGGAGCTGTTTTTT.

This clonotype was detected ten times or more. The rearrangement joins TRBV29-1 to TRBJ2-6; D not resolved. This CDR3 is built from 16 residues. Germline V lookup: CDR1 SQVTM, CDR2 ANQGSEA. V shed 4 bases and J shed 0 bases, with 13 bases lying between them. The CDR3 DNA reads TGCAGCGTTGCCGGGTCTATCTCCTCTGGGGCCAACGTCCTGACTTTC. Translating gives CSVAGSISSGANVLTF. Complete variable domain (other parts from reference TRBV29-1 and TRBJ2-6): SAVISQKPSRDICQRGTSLTIQCQVDSQVTMMFWYRQQPGQSLTLIATANQGSEATYESGFVIDKFPISRPNLTFSTLTVSNMSPEDSSIYLCSVAGSISSGANVLTFGAGSRLTVL.

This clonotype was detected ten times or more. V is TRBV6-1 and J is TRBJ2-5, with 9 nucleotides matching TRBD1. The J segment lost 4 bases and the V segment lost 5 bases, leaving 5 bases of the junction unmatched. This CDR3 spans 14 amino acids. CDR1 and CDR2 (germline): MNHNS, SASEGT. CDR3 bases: TGTGCCAGCAGTAGAGACAGGGGGACAGAGACCCAGTACTTC. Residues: CASSRDRGTETQYF.

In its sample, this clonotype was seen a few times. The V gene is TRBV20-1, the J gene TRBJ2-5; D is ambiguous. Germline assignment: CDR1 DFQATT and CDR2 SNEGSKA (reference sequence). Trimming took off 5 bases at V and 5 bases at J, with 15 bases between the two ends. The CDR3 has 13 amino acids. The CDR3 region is CSARTERTETQYF. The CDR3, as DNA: TGCAGTGCTCGGACGGAGCGTACGGAGACCCAGTACTTC.

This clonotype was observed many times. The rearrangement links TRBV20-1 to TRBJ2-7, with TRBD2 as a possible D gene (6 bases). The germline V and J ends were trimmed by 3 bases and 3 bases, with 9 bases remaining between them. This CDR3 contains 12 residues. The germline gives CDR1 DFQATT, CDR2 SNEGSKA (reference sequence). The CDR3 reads CSARTGDYEQYF. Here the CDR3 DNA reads TGCAGTGCTAGGACGGGGGACTACGAGCAGTACTTC.

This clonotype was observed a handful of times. CDR3 in DNA: TGTGCCAGCAGCTTGGATAGCGGGAGCTCCTACGAGCAGTACGTC. This gives the protein CASSLDSGSSYEQYV. The chain recombines TRBV5-5 with TRBJ2-7, with 9 bases aligning to TRBD2. The ends lost 0 bases at V and 0 bases at J; junction bases unmatched: 1. The CDR3 extends over 15 amino acids. CDR1 SGHKS and CDR2 YYEKEE come from the germline V gene (reference sequence).

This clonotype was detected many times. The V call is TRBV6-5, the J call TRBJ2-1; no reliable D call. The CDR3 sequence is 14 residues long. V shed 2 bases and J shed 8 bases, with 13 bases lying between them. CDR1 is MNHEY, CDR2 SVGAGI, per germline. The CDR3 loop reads CASSYSPKPHEQFF. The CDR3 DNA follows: TGTGCCAGCAGTTACAGTCCTAAGCCCCATGAGCAGTTCTTC.

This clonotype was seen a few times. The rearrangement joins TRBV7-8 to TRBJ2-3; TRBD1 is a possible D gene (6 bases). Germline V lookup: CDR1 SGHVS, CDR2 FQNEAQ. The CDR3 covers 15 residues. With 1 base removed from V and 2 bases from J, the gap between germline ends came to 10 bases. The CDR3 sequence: CASSLDTGPTDTQYF. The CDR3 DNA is TGTGCCAGCAGCTTAGACACAGGGCCCACAGATACGCAGTATTTT.

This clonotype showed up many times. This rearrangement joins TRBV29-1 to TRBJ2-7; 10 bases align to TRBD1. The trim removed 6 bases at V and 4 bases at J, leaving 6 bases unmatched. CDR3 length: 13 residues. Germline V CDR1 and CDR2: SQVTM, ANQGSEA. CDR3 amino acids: CSVTGTGVYEQYF. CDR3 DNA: TGCAGCGTCACCGGGACAGGGGTTTACGAGCAGTACTTC.

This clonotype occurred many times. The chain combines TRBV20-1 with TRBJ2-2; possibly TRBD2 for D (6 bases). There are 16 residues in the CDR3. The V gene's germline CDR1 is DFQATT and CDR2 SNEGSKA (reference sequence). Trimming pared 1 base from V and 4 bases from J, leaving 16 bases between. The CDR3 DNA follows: TGCAGTGCTAGAGGGACTATACACGAACCCACCGGGGAGCTGTTTTTT. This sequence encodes CSARGTIHEPTGELFF.

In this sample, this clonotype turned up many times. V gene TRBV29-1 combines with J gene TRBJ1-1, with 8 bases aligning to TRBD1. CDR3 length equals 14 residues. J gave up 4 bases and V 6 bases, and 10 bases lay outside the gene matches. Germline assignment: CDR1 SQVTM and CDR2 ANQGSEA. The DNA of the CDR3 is TGCAGCGTCGGACAGGGTGGGTTGGGCACTGAAGCTTTCTTT. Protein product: CSVGQGGLGTEAFF.

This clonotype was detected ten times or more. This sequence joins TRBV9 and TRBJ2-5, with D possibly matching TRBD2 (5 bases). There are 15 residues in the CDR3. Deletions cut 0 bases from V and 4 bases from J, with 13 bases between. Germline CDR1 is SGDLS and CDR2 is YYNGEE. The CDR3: CASSVGGRGGETQYF. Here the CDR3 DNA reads TGTGCCAGCAGCGTAGGTGGCCGGGGTGGAGAGACCCAGTACTTC.

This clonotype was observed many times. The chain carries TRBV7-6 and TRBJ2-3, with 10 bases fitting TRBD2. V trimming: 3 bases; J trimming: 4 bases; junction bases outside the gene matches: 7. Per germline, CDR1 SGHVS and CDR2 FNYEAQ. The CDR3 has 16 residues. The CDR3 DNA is TGTGCCAGCAGCTTCGCTAGCGGGAGAGGCGCAGATACGCAGTATTTT. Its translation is CASSFASGRGADTQYF.

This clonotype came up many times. Here the CDR3 reads CSASVRDYYNEQFF. CDR3 coding DNA: TGCAGTGCTAGTGTTAGGGACTACTACAATGAGCAGTTCTTC. This chain connects TRBV20-1 to TRBJ2-1; 7 positions match TRBD2. The V gene's germline CDR1 is DFQATT and CDR2 SNEGSKA (reference sequence). Trimming cost V 3 bases and J 3 bases; bases outside gene matches: 5. This CDR3 contains 14 residues.

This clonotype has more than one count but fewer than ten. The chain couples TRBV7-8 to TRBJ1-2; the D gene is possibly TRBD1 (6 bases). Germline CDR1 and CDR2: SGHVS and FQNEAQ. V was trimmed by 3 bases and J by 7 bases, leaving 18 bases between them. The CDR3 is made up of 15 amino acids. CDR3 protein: CASSFDPQGSAGYTF. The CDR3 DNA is TGTGCCAGCAGCTTCGACCCACAGGGAAGCGCTGGCTACACCTTC.

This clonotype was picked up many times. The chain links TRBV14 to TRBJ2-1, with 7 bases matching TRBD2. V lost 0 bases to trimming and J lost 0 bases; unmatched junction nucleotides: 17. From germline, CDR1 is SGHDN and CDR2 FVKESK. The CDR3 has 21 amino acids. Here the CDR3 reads CASSQDEAVLGLTNSYNEQFF. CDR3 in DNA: TGTGCCAGCAGCCAAGATGAGGCCGTATTGGGACTAACTAACTCCTACAATGAGCAGTTCTTC. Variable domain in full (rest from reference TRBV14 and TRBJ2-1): EAGVTQFPSHSVIEKGQTVTLRCDPISGHDNLYWYRRVMGKEIKFLLHFVKESKQDESGMPNNRFLAERTGGTYSTLKVQPAELEDSGVYFCASSQDEAVLGLTNSYNEQFFGPGTRLTVL.

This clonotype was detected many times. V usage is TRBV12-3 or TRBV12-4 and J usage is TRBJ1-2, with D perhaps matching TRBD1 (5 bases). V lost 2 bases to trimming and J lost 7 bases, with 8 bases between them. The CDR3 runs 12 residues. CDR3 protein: CASSLQGFGYTF. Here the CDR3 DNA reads TGTGCCAGCAGTTTACAGGGTTTTGGCTACACCTTC.

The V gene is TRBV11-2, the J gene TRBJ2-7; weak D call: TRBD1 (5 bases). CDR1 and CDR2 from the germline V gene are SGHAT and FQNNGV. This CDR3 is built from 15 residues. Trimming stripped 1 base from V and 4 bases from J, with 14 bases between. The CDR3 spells CASSLAQGFLYEQYV. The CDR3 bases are TGTGCCAGCAGCTTAGCCCAGGGATTCCTTTACGAGCAGTACGTC.

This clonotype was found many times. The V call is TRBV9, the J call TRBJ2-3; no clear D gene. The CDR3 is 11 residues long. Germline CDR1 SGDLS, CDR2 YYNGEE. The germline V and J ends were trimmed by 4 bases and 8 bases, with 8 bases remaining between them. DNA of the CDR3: TGTGCCAGCAGCCCCCAGGTTACGCAGTATTTT. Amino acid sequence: CASSPQVTQYF.

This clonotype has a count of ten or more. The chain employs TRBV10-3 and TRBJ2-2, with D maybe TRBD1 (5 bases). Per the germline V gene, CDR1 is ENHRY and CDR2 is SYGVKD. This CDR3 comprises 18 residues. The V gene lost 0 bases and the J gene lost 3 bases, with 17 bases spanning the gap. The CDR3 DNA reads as TGTGCCATCAGTGAGTCAATTGGGGCGACAGTCCACACCGGGGAGCTGTTTTTT. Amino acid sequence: CAISESIGATVHTGELFF.

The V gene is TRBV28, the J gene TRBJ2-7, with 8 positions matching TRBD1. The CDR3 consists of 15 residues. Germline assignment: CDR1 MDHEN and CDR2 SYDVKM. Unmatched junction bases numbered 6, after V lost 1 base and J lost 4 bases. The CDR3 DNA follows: TGTGCCAGCAGTTTATTCGGGACAGGAGATTACGAGCAGTACTTC. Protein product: CASSLFGTGDYEQYF.

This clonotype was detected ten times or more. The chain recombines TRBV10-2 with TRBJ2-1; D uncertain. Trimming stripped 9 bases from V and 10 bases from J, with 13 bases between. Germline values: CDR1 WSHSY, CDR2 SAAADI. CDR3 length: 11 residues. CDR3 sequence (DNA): TGCGCCAGTCAACATAGTGGGGAGCAGTTCTTC. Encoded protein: CASQHSGEQFF.

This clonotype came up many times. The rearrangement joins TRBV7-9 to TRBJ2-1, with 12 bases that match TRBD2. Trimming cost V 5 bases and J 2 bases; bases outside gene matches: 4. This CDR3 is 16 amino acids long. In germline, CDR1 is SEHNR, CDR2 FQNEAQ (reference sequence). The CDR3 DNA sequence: TGTGCCAGCAGCACTACTAGCGGGAGGACCTACAATGAGCAGTTCTTC. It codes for CASSTTSGRTYNEQFF.

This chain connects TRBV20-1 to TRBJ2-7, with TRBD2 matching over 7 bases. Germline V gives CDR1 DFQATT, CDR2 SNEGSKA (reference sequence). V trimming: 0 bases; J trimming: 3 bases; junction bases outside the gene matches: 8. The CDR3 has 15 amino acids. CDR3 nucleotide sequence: TGCAGTGCTAGAGACCATCGGGCGGGAGTCTACGAGCAGTACTTC. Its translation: CSARDHRAGVYEQYF.

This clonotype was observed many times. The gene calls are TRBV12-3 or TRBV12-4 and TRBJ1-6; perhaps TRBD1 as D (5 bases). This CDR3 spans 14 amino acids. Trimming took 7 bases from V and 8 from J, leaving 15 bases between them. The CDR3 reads CASMGRQGYSPLHF. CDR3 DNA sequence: TGTGCCAGCATGGGGCGGCAGGGTTATTCACCCCTCCACTTT.

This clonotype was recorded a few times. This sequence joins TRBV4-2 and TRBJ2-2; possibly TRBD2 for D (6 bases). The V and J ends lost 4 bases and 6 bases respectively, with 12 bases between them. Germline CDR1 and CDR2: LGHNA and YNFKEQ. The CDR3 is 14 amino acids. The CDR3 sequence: CASSRREIAGELFF. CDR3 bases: TGTGCCAGCAGCCGTCGGGAGATTGCCGGGGAGCTGTTTTTT.